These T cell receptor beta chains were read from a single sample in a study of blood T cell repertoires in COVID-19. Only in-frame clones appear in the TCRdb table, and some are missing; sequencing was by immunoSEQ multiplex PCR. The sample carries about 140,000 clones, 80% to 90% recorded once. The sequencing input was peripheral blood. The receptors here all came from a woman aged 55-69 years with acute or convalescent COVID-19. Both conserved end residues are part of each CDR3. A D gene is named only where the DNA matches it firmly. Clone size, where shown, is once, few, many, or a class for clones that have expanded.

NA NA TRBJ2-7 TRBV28 TGTGCCAGCAGTTTATCCAGGGGTTCCTCCTACGAGCAGTACTTC CASSLSRGSSYEQYF
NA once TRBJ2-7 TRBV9 TGTGCCAGCAGCGTATGGGCAGACCCTCCGATCGGCGAGCAGTACTTC CASSVWADPPIGEQYF
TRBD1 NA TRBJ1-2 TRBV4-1 TGCGCCAGCACCATACCGGACAGGGGGAACTATGGCTACACCTTC CASTIPDRGNYGYTF
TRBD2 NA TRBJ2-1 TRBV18 TGTGCCAGCTCACTGGCCGGGACTAGTTTGAGCGAGCAGTTCTTC CASSLAGTSLSEQFF
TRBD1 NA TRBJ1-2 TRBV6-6 TGTGCCAGCAGTTCCGGGACAGGGCACTATGGCTACACCTTC CASSSGTGHYGYTF
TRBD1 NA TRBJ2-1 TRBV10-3 TGTGCCATCAGTGACGGGACAGGGGGGAATGAGCAGTTCTTC CAISDGTGGNEQFF
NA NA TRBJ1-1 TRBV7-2 TGTGCCAGCAGCTTACAACAGGGAGACACTGAAGCTTTCTTT CASSLQQGDTEAFF
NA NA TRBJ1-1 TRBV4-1 TGCGCCAGCAGCCAAGATCAGGCGAACACTGAAGCTTTCTTT CASSQDQANTEAFF
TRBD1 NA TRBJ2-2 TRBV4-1 TGCGCCAGCAGCCCCCGGGACAGTCATACGGGCTACACCGGGGAGCTGTTTTTT CASSPRDSHTGYTGELFF
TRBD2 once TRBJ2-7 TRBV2 TGTGCCAGCAGCGATCTTAGCGGGGGGGCCTACGAGCAGTACTTC CASSDLSGGAYEQYF
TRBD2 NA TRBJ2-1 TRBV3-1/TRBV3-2 TGTGCCAGCAGCCTGCGGGACTACATTGGGGGTAATGAGCAGTTCTTC CASSLRDYIGGNEQFF
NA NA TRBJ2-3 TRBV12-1 TGTGCCAGCAGCTCTCGACAGGGTGAAGATACGCAGTATTTT CASSSRQGEDTQYF
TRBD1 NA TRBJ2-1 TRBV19 TGTGCCAGTAGTATAGCCAGAGGGGGCAGTGAGCAGTTCTTC CASSIARGGSEQFF
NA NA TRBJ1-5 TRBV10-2 TGCGCCAGCAGTGAGGGGCCGGTTCAGCCCCAGCATTTT CASSEGPVQPQHF
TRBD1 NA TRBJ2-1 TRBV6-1 TGTGCCAGCAGTGATGTGACAGGGTACAATGAGCAGTTCTTC CASSDVTGYNEQFF
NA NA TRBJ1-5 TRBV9 TGTGCCAGCGGGGGGGGGCACGGAGGTCAGCCCCAGCATTTT CASGGGHGGQPQHF
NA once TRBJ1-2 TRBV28 TGTGCCAGCAGTTTAGGGGCTTATGGCTACACCTTC CASSLGAYGYTF